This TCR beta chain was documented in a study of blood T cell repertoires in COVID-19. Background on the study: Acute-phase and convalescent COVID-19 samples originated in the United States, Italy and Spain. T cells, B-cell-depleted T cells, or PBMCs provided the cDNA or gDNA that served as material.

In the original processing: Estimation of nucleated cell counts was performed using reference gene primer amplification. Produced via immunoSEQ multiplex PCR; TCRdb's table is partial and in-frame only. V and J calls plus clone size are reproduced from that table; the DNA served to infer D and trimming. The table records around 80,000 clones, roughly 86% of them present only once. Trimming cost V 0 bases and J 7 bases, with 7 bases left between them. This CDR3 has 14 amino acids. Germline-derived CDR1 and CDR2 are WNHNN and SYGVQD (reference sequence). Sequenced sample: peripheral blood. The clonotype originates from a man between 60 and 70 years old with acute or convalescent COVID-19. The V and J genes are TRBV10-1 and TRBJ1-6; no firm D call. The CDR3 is CASSESGGNSPLHF. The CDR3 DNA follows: TGCGCCAGCAGTGAGTCCGGCGGGAATTCACCCCTCCACTTT.